This T cell receptor (beta chain) was recovered during a study of regulatory T cells in long-lasting Graves disease. This clonotype was seen at least ten times. Regarding time point: newly diagnosed GD, antithyroid drugs for less than 3 months. RNA from PBMCs was the source of the TCR library. Arm-PCR of CDR3 regions with iRepertoire HTBI primers generated TCR beta libraries. MiXCR, run by TCRdb on the multiplex PCR reads, gives a single entry per CDR3 protein. The sample has 400,000 to 550,000 distinct CDR3 sequences, more than 13% seen once. Germline V lookup: CDR1 LGHNT, CDR2 FRNRAP. This CDR3 has 16 amino acids. The V and J ends lost 2 bases and 0 bases respectively, with 11 bases between them. The same data also contributed to another study, on T cells in Graves' hyperthyroidism and ophthalmopathy.

The sample was peripheral blood mononuclear cells (PBMCs), taken at new diagnosis, from a patient treated with antithyroid drugs. The sequence derives from a woman aged 25 to 39 with Graves disease. The chain employs TRBV12-5 and TRBJ1-3; D remains unclear. CDR3 DNA sequence: TGTGCTAGTGGTTTGCTCCTCCCGGACTCTGGAAACACCATATATTTT. Protein: CASGLLLPDSGNTIYF.